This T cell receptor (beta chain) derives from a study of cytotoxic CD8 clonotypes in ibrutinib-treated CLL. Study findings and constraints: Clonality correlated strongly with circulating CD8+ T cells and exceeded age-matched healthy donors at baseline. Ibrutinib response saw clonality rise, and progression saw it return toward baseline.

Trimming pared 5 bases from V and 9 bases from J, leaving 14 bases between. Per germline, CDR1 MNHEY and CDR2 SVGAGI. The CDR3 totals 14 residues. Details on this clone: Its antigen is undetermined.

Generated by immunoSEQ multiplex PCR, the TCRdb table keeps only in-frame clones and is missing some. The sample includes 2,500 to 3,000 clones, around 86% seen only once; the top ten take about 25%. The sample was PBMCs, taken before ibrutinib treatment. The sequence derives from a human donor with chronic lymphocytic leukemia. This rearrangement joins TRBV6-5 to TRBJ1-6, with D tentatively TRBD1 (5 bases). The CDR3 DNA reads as TGTGCCAGCAGTGGGGCCCGCGGGATTTCACCCCTCCACTTT. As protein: CASSGARGISPLHF.